These 29 T cell receptor beta chains share one sample of origin, sequenced in a study of early T cells in non-severe SARS-CoV-2 infection. TCRdb itself ran the 5' RACE reads through MiXCR, one entry per CDR3 protein. The sample includes about 50,000 distinct CDR3 sequences, 12% of them seen just once. Here the sequenced sample was whole blood, taken at baseline. These receptors all come from an adult who was a healthcare worker with PCR-confirmed SARS-CoV-2 infection or an uninfected control (not recorded which).

The chain joins TRBV20-1 to TRBJ2-4; D is uncertain. V lost 6 bases and J lost 6, with 9 bases in between. The CDR3 spans 11 residues. Germline V gene data show CDR1 as DFQATT and CDR2 as SNEGSKA (reference sequence). CDR3 coding DNA: TGCAGTGCCAAGGCCTTAAACATTCAGTACTTC. Amino acids: CSAKALNIQYF.

In this sample, this clonotype turned up a few times. This chain joins TRBV11-2 and TRBJ2-5, with D perhaps matching TRBD2 (7 bases). This CDR3 comprises 15 residues. Trimming removed 1 base at V and 2 bases at J, with 11 bases between. Germline-derived CDR1 and CDR2 are SGHAT and FQNNGV. The CDR3 DNA reads as TGTGCCAGCAGCTTAGGGGGGGGCAGTCAAGAGACCCAGTACTTC. Protein product: CASSLGGGSQETQYF.

In this sample, this clonotype turned up many times. V is TRBV10-2 and J is TRBJ2-1, with 9 bases lining up with TRBD2. Trimming at V came to 3 bases and at J to 3 bases, leaving 15 bases not matched to a gene. The CDR3 has 19 amino acids. Per germline, CDR1 WSHSY and CDR2 SAAADI. This CDR3 is CASSDLPTRLAVNYNEQFF. Here the CDR3 DNA reads TGCGCCAGCAGTGACCTACCCACAAGACTAGCGGTGAACTACAATGAGCAGTTCTTC.

This clonotype was detected ten times or more. The rearrangement links TRBV7-9 to TRBJ2-3; 11 bases are a match to TRBD1. CDR3 size: 15 residues. Per germline, CDR1 SEHNR and CDR2 FQNEAQ (reference sequence). V trimming: 6 bases; J trimming: 6 bases; junction bases outside the gene matches: 8. In nucleotides, the CDR3 is TGTGCCAGCAGGCAAGGACAGGGGGCAATTGATACGCAGTATTTT. Residues: CASRQGQGAIDTQYF.

This chain uses TRBV7-2 with TRBJ2-5; 12 bases are shared with TRBD2. The CDR3 is made up of 16 amino acids. The J segment lost 4 bases and the V segment lost 5 bases, leaving 8 bases of the junction unmatched. Per the germline V gene, CDR1 is SGHTA and CDR2 is FQGNSA. CDR3 residues: CASSRYPSGRGETQYF. In DNA, the CDR3 is TGTGCCAGCAGCCGTTACCCTAGCGGGAGGGGAGAGACCCAGTACTTC.

This clonotype was seen repeatedly, ten times or more. The V call is TRBV28, the J call TRBJ2-1, with 10 positions matching TRBD2. Germline V gene data show CDR1 as MDHEN and CDR2 as SYDVKM. This CDR3 is 16 amino acids long. The V segment lost 10 bases and the J segment 7 bases; nucleotides outside the gene matches: 16. DNA of the CDR3: TGTGCCACCGCTTCGAGCGGGAGGGCCTTTGAGAATGAGCAGTTCTTC. It is translated as CATASSGRAFENEQFF.

This clonotype was observed a few times. The rearrangement links TRBV24-1 to TRBJ2-2, with D maybe TRBD1 (6 bases). CDR1 and CDR2 from the germline V gene are KGHDR and SFDVKD. The CDR3 sequence is 15 residues long. V lost 7 bases and J lost 2, with 13 bases in between. CDR3 amino acids: CATSDRFFNTGELFF. CDR3 DNA sequence: TGTGCCACCAGCGACAGGTTCTTCAACACCGGGGAGCTGTTTTTT.

The J gene is TRBJ1-1, the V gene TRBV28; 7 bases fit TRBD1. The CDR3 has 14 residues. Per germline, CDR1 MDHEN and CDR2 SYDVKM. J lost 0 bases, V lost 6 bases, and 4 bases had no gene match. As DNA, the CDR3 is TGTGCCAGCAGAACCGGGACAGTGAACACTGAAGCTTTCTTT. This codes for CASRTGTVNTEAFF.

The V and J genes are TRBV7-9 and TRBJ2-2; 11 positions agree with TRBD2. The CDR3 length is 16 residues. Germline CDR1 is SEHNR and CDR2 is FQNEAQ (reference sequence). After removal of 5 bases from V and 0 bases from J, the junction contained 2 bases not matched to a gene. The CDR3 region has the DNA TGTGCCAGCAGCCGACTAGCGGGGTCGAACACCGGGGAGCTGTTTTTT. Its translation: CASSRLAGSNTGELFF.

The table lists this clonotype with many counts. The chain recombines TRBV4-1 with TRBJ1-1; 12 nucleotides match TRBD1. Germline CDR1 MGHRA, CDR2 YSYEKL. The CDR3 spans 17 residues. J was trimmed by 0 bases and V by 2 bases; bases with no gene match: 4. This CDR3 is CASSQTGTGGMNTEAFF. In DNA, the CDR3 is TGCGCCAGCAGCCAAACCGGGACAGGGGGCATGAACACTGAAGCTTTCTTT.

The chain combines TRBV10-3 with TRBJ1-4; 7 bases are shared with TRBD1. There are 13 residues in the CDR3. CDR1 and CDR2 (germline): ENHRY, SYGVKD. Trimming removed 6 bases from V and 8 bases from J; junction bases left unmatched: 6. For the CDR3, the DNA is TGTGCCATCAGCCAGGGGGAGTGGGAAAAACTGTTTTTT. Encoded protein: CAISQGEWEKLFF.

This clonotype occurred a few times. This chain connects TRBV20-1 to TRBJ2-1, with D possibly matching TRBD2 (5 bases). CDR3 length: 13 residues. Trimming pared 4 bases from V and 6 bases from J, leaving 13 bases between. Germline V gene lookup returns CDR1 DFQATT and CDR2 SNEGSKA (reference sequence). The CDR3 here is CSANSDWSNEQFF. The CDR3, as DNA: TGCAGTGCTAACTCGGACTGGAGCAATGAGCAGTTCTTC.

This clonotype was found a few times. This chain links TRBV29-1 with TRBJ2-7; 8 bases line up with TRBD1. In germline, CDR1 is SQVTM, CDR2 ANQGSEA. V shed 2 bases and J 3 bases; nucleotides not matched to a gene: 3. The CDR3 is 13 residues long. CDR3 bases: TGCAGCGTTGAACAGGACAGGGACTACGAGCAGTACTTC. Its translation: CSVEQDRDYEQYF.

The genes are TRBV28 and TRBJ1-6; D ambiguous. CDR1 MDHEN and CDR2 SYDVKM come from the germline V gene. The V gene lost 3 bases and the J gene lost 9 bases, with 12 bases spanning the gap. The CDR3 is 14 residues long. In DNA, the CDR3 is TGTGCCAGCAGTTTTGGCCAGGAAGTTTCACCCCTCCACTTT. Amino acid sequence: CASSFGQEVSPLHF.

This clonotype showed up just a few times. The gene calls are TRBV12-3 or TRBV12-4 and TRBJ2-2; 9 positions agree with TRBD1. V lost 7 bases to trimming and J lost 4 bases; unmatched junction nucleotides: 7. The CDR3 runs to 15 residues. Here the CDR3 reads CASNPGQGRTGELFF. CDR3 coding DNA: TGTGCCAGCAATCCGGGACAGGGTCGCACCGGGGAGCTGTTTTTT.

In its sample, this clonotype was seen a few times. The junction departs from the called germline gene at one end, perhaps through a read error. The chain combines TRBV4-3 with TRBJ1-6, with a possible D match to TRBD1 (6 bases). The CDR3 extends over 13 amino acids. Germline values: CDR1 LGHNA, CDR2 YSLEER. The CDR3 DNA sequence: TGCGCCAGCAGCGAAGACAGGAATTCACCCCTCCACTTT. As protein: CASSEDRNSPLHF.

This clonotype showed up many times. The chain recombines TRBV15 with TRBJ2-6; TRBD1 matches at 8 bases. CDR3 length equals 16 residues. V lost 5 bases, J lost 4 bases, and 7 bases stayed unmatched. Germline values: CDR1 LNHNV, CDR2 YYDKDF (reference sequence). CDR3 in amino acids: CATSSGTGMGANVLTF. The CDR3 DNA reads TGTGCCACCAGCTCAGGGACAGGCATGGGGGCCAACGTCCTGACTTTC.

In regard to this clonotype: At one end the junction does not follow the germline gene, possibly because of a read error. The chain combines TRBV12-3 or TRBV12-4 with TRBJ2-7; D might be TRBD1 (6 bases). The CDR3 runs to 14 residues. In nucleotides, the CDR3 is TGTGCCAGCAGTTTCCTGGGAACGCCGGGACAAATGAACTTC. This encodes CASSFLGTPGQMNF.

The V and J genes are TRBV29-1 and TRBJ1-2, with D possibly being TRBD1 (6 bases). V lost 5 bases and J lost 3, with 10 bases in between. Germline-derived CDR1 and CDR2 are SQVTM and ANQGSEA. CDR3 length: 12 amino acids. In nucleotides, the CDR3 is TGCAGCGTTTCCCCAGGGGACTATGGCTACACCTTC. Its translation: CSVSPGDYGYTF.

This clonotype was counted between two and nine times. The chain employs TRBV28 and TRBJ2-7, with D perhaps TRBD2 (5 bases). Trimming took 7 bases from V and 2 from J, leaving 12 bases between them. The CDR3 is 13 residues long. The V gene's germline CDR1 is MDHEN and CDR2 SYDVKM. CDR3: CASTRPGTYEQYF. DNA of the CDR3: TGTGCCAGCACAAGGCCGGGGACCTACGAGCAGTACTTC.

The table lists this clonotype with a few counts. The rearrangement links TRBV11-2 to TRBJ2-2; unclear D gene. V lost 4 bases to trimming and J lost 6 bases, with 6 bases between them. The germline CDR1 and CDR2 sequences are SGHAT and FQNNGV. The CDR3 is 12 residues long. This CDR3 reads CASSSSAGELFF. CDR3 nucleotide sequence: TGTGCCAGCAGCTCTTCGGCCGGGGAGCTGTTTTTT.

In nucleotides, the CDR3 is TGCAGTGCTAGACCGACGGGACAGTCCACTACCGAGCAGTACTTC. Amino acid sequence: CSARPTGQSTTEQYF. The chain has TRBV20-1 and TRBJ2-7; TRBD1 agrees at 7 bases. Germline CDR1 is DFQATT and CDR2 is SNEGSKA (reference sequence). CDR3 size: 15 residues. Trimming removed 2 bases from V and 6 bases from J; junction bases left unmatched: 13.

The chain carries TRBV11-2 and TRBJ2-3; D might be TRBD1 (5 bases). V was pared by 5 bases and J by 3 bases, with 12 bases between. The CDR3 length is 14 residues. Germline CDR1 and CDR2: SGHAT and FQNNGV. CDR3 sequence (DNA): TGTGCCAGCAGCCTAATCCAGGGTACAGATACGCAGTATTTT. This translates into CASSLIQGTDTQYF.

This clonotype was picked up many times. The J gene is TRBJ2-3, the V gene TRBV7-2; TRBD1 might be the D (5 bases). The CDR3 is 14 residues long. V lost 1 base and J lost 4, with 9 bases in between. Germline loops: CDR1 SGHTA, CDR2 FQGNSA. CDR3 in amino acids: CASSLGGAADTQYF. DNA of the CDR3: TGTGCCAGCAGCTTAGGGGGCGCCGCAGATACGCAGTATTTT. Looking up the rest from reference TRBV7-2 and TRBJ2-3 gives the full variable domain: GAGVSQSPSNKVTEKGKDVELRCDPISGHTALYWYRQSLGQGLEFLIYFQGNSAPDKSGLPSDRFSAERTGGSVSTLTIQRTQQEDSAVYLCASSLGGAADTQYFGPGTRLTVL.

The chain uses TRBV28 and TRBJ2-7; 15 bases are a match to TRBD2. The V segment lost 6 bases and the J segment 12 bases; nucleotides outside the gene matches: 12. CDR1 and CDR2 (germline): MDHEN, SYDVKM. The CDR3 runs to 15 residues. The CDR3 region is CASRLGLAGGTSPYF. The CDR3 DNA reads TGTGCCAGCAGACTGGGACTAGCGGGAGGTACCTCGCCGTACTTC.

This clonotype was recorded at least ten times. The V gene is TRBV7-9, the J gene TRBJ2-5, with 7 positions matching TRBD2. Looked up from germline, CDR1 is SEHNR and CDR2 is FQNEAQ (reference sequence). CDR3 size: 14 residues. V lost 0 bases and J lost 5; bases outside the gene matches: 3. In DNA form, the CDR3 reads TGTGCCAGCAGCTTAGCGGGAGGGCTCGAGACCCAGTACTTC. It translates to CASSLAGGLETQYF.

V is TRBV6-9 and J is TRBJ2-4; 9 nucleotides agree with TRBD1. Per germline, CDR1 MNHGY and CDR2 SVAAGI. CDR3 length equals 15 residues. Losses at the gene ends were 8 bases for V and 4 bases for J; bases not matched to a gene: 9. The CDR3 here is CASPQSTGGKNIQYF. Here the CDR3 DNA reads TGTGCCAGCCCCCAATCGACAGGGGGTAAAAACATTCAGTACTTC.

The V gene is TRBV3-1, the J gene TRBJ2-7; D is ambiguous. The CDR3 covers 12 residues. Germline V lookup: CDR1 LGHDT, CDR2 YNNKEL (reference sequence). V dropped 4 bases and J dropped 2 bases, with 6 bases sitting between them. The CDR3: CASSRDTYEQYF. The DNA for the CDR3 is TGTGCCAGCAGCCGGGATACCTACGAGCAGTACTTC.

The CDR3 bases are TGTGCCAGCAGCCGGGAGCTAAGTACCAATGAGCAGTTCTTC. As protein: CASSRELSTNEQFF. The chain carries TRBV5-4 and TRBJ2-1; a possible D gene is TRBD2 (6 bases). Between the trimmed V and J ends, which lost 4 bases and 6 bases, there was a span of 14 bases. Germline V gene data show CDR1 as SGHNT and CDR2 as YYREEE (reference sequence). This CDR3 region has 14 residues.